The 4 T cell receptor beta chains below all came from one sample that was sequenced in a study of T cell responses to AZD1222 COVID-19 vaccine. Generated by immunoSEQ multiplex PCR, the TCRdb table keeps only in-frame clones and is missing some. The sample has fewer than 200,000 clones, around 90% seen once. This specimen consisted of peripheral blood, obtained on day 0 of AZD1222 vaccination. The source is an adult in good health.

This rearrangement joins TRBV27 to TRBJ2-7, with D maybe TRBD2 (6 bases). The length of the CDR3 is 11 residues. Trimming pared 8 bases from V and 2 bases from J, leaving 7 bases between. Germline V lookup: CDR1 MNHEY, CDR2 SMNVEV (reference sequence). CDR3 nucleotides: TGTGCCAGCGGGAGGACCTACGAGCAGTACTTC. Translation gives CASGRTYEQYF.

The chain carries TRBV19 and TRBJ1-1; 10 nucleotides line up with TRBD1. V lost 4 bases, J lost 3 bases, and 11 bases stayed unmatched. The V gene's germline CDR1 is LNHDA and CDR2 SQIVND (reference sequence). The CDR3 contains 17 residues. CDR3: CASSKRSPGQGDTEAFF. Here the CDR3 DNA reads TGTGCCAGTAGTAAAAGGAGTCCAGGACAGGGGGACACTGAAGCTTTCTTT.

The sample holds a few counts of this clone. V gene TRBV2 combines with J gene TRBJ1-2, with D tentatively TRBD1 (6 bases). Germline CDR1 is SNHLY and CDR2 is FYNNEI. The V end was cut by 6 bases, the J end by 5 bases, with 10 bases between. This CDR3 contains 12 residues. CDR3 nucleotide sequence: TGTGCCAGCAGGGGGGCGGATTATGGCTACACCTTC. Residues: CASRGADYGYTF.

V gene TRBV28 combines with J gene TRBJ1-1; a weak D match, TRBD1 (5 bases). V lost 6 bases to trimming and J lost 8 bases, with 13 bases between them. Germline-derived CDR1 and CDR2 are MDHEN and SYDVKM. The CDR3 is made up of 12 amino acids. The CDR3: CASREQTAEAFF. The CDR3 bases are TGTGCCAGCAGAGAACAGACAGCCGAAGCTTTCTTT.